The rows below give T cell receptor beta chains drawn from one sample of a study of prognosis after radiotherapy for stage I lung cancer. TCRdb independently ran MiXCR on the multiplex PCR reads; one entry per CDR3 protein. Among around 13,000 distinct CDR3 sequences listed, 43% were seen once. Sequencing used PBMCs, obtained before or after stereotactic body radiation therapy (not recorded which). The receptor source for this set is a donor aged 50 or older with non-small cell lung cancer. Both conserved end residues are part of each CDR3. The D gene is left open where the match is weak. Only part of the rows carry a size: once, few, many, or a class if the clone is expanded.

size: many
V: TRBV18
J: TRBJ2-7
D: TRBD1
length: 14
CDR3: CASSPGQNSYEQYF
DNA: TGTGCCAGCTCACCGGGACAGAACTCCTACGAGCAGTACTTC

size: medium-sized
V: TRBV28
J: TRBJ2-7
D: TRBD2
length: 14
CDR3: CASRTGTSGSGQYF
DNA: TGTGCCAGCAGAACCGGGACTAGCGGGAGCGGGCAGTACTTC

size: many
V: TRBV12-5
J: TRBJ1-1
D: TRBD1
length: 13
CDR3: CASGSQGAAEAFF
DNA: TGTGCTAGTGGTTCACAGGGGGCGGCTGAAGCTTTCTTT

size: NA
V: TRBV6-2/TRBV6-3
J: TRBJ2-3
D: NA
length: 19
CDR3: CASASGRYYLHRYARRGYF
DNA: TGTGCCAGCGCCTCGGGGCGGTACTACCTTCACAGATACGCAAGGCGCGGGTATTTT

size: many
V: TRBV11-2
J: TRBJ2-1
D: TRBD2
length: 17
CDR3: CASSPPGGALGRNEQFF
DNA: TGTGCCAGCAGCCCCCCGGGAGGGGCCTTAGGAAGAAATGAGCAGTTCTTC

size: NA
V: TRBV12-3/TRBV12-4
J: TRBJ2-1
D: NA
length: 15
CDR3: CAIIQVGGSYNEQFF
DNA: TGTGCCATCATCCAAGTGGGGGGATCCTACAATGAGCAGTTCTTC

size: NA
V: TRBV7-3
J: TRBJ2-7
D: NA
length: 12
CDR3: CASSPSSYEQYF
DNA: TGTGCCAGCAGCCCGAGCTCCTACGAGCAGTACTTC

size: NA
V: TRBV7-8
J: TRBJ2-7
D: NA
length: 13
CDR3: CASSPQRGYEQYF
DNA: TGTGCCAGCAGCCCCCAAAGGGGCTACGAGCAGTACTTC

size: NA
V: TRBV20-1
J: TRBJ2-3
D: NA
length: 11
CDR3: CSARLGDTQYF
DNA: TGCAGTGCTAGACTGGGAGATACGCAGTATTTT

size: many
V: TRBV2
J: TRBJ2-7
D: NA
length: 14
CDR3: CASKGRGTTYEQYF
DNA: TGTGCCAGCAAGGGGCGGGGCACAACCTACGAGCAGTACTTC

size: medium-sized
V: TRBV6-2/TRBV6-3
J: TRBJ2-7
D: NA
length: 14
CDR3: CASSYGSEPYEQYF
DNA: TGTGCCAGCAGTTACGGGTCCGAACCCTACGAGCAGTACTTC

size: NA
V: TRBV12-3/TRBV12-4
J: TRBJ2-3
D: TRBD1
length: 16
CDR3: CASSHRDRGVGDTQYF
DNA: TGTGCCAGCAGTCACCGGGACAGGGGCGTCGGAGATACGCAGTATTTT

size: many
V: TRBV4-3
J: TRBJ2-5
D: NA
length: 14
CDR3: CASSQDPGVETQYF
DNA: TGCGCCAGCAGCCAAGATCCAGGGGTAGAGACCCAGTACTTC

size: many
V: TRBV14
J: TRBJ2-3
D: NA
length: 15
CDR3: CASSGRGAGTDTQYF
DNA: TGTGCCAGCAGCGGGCGGGGCGCGGGCACAGATACGCAGTATTTT

size: medium-sized
V: TRBV7-7
J: TRBJ2-1
D: NA
length: 14
CDR3: CASSLGGGVNEQFF
DNA: TGTGCCAGCAGCTTAGGAGGGGGGGTCAATGAGCAGTTCTTC

size: NA
V: TRBV6-1
J: TRBJ1-6
D: NA
length: 13
CDR3: CASSVSELSPLHF
DNA: TGTGCCAGCAGTGTTTCAGAATTGTCACCCCTCCACTTT

size: NA
V: TRBV4-1
J: TRBJ2-2
D: NA
length: 12
CDR3: CASSQGMSELFF
DNA: TGCGCCAGCAGCCAAGGGATGTCAGAGCTGTTTTTT

size: NA
V: TRBV28
J: TRBJ1-5
D: NA
length: 15
CDR3: CASDLGAISNQPQHF
DNA: TGTGCCAGCGACTTAGGGGCCATTAGCAATCAGCCCCAGCATTTT

size: NA
V: TRBV19
J: TRBJ1-4
D: NA
length: 15
CDR3: CASSPTRATNEKLFF
DNA: TGTGCCAGTAGTCCGACGCGGGCAACTAATGAAAAACTGTTTTTT

size: many
V: TRBV5-1
J: TRBJ2-1
D: TRBD1
length: 14
CDR3: CASSRRTGANEQFF
DNA: TGCGCCAGCAGCCGACGGACAGGGGCCAATGAGCAGTTCTTC

size: many
V: TRBV3-1
J: TRBJ2-3
D: TRBD1
length: 13
CDR3: CASSHSGGDTQYF
DNA: TGTGCCAGCAGCCATTCAGGGGGCGATACGCAGTATTTT

size: NA
V: TRBV11-2
J: TRBJ2-3
D: NA
length: 15
CDR3: CASSPAPGFTDTQYF
DNA: TGTGCCAGCAGCCCAGCCCCGGGTTTCACAGATACGCAGTATTTT

size: many
V: TRBV5-1
J: TRBJ2-1
D: NA
length: 14
CDR3: CASSLGNPYNEQFF
DNA: TGCGCCAGCAGCCTAGGGAACCCCTACAATGAGCAGTTCTTC

size: few
V: TRBV5-4
J: TRBJ2-1
D: TRBD2
length: 15
CDR3: CASSPGTSEGNEQFF
DNA: TGTGCCAGCAGCCCCGGGACTAGTGAAGGCAATGAGCAGTTCTTC

size: many
V: TRBV12-3/TRBV12-4
J: TRBJ1-3
D: TRBD1
length: 18
CDR3: CANREWGSGQGSGNTIYF
DNA: TGTGCCAACAGGGAGTGGGGGTCGGGACAGGGCTCTGGAAACACCATATATTTT

size: NA
V: TRBV6-5
J: TRBJ1-1
D: NA
length: 13
CDR3: CASRLEKGTESFF
DNA: TGTGCCAGTAGATTGGAGAAGGGCACTGAATCTTTCTTT

size: medium-sized
V: TRBV6-1
J: TRBJ2-7
D: NA
length: 14
CDR3: CASSSPGRTYEQYF
DNA: TGTGCCAGCAGTTCACCGGGACGTACCTACGAGCAGTACTTC

size: once
V: TRBV5-1
J: TRBJ2-1
D: TRBD2
length: 15
CDR3: CASSLVAGDRDEQFF
DNA: TGCGCCAGCAGCTTAGTAGCGGGAGATAGGGATGAGCAGTTCTTC

size: many
V: TRBV9
J: TRBJ2-1
D: NA
length: 15
CDR3: CASSSGWGTENEQFF
DNA: TGTGCCAGCAGCTCCGGCTGGGGAACCGAGAATGAGCAGTTCTTC